One and the same sample provided the 26 T cell receptor beta chains below, sequenced in a study of spatial heterogeneity in lung cancer. This sample's time point: sample taken at primary tumor resection. Tumor, nontumor lung or frozen PBMC supplied whole RNA, sequenced without sorting. In TCRdb, the 5' RACE reads were re-called with MiXCR into one record per CDR3 protein. The sample contains about 75,000 distinct CDR3 sequences, less than 15% of which appear only once. The input for sequencing was PBMCs, taken at surgery. The receptor source for this set is a male donor with early-stage non-small cell lung cancer.

In this sample, this clonotype turned up a few times. This chain joins TRBV5-1 and TRBJ1-1; 7 nucleotides agree with TRBD1. CDR1 SGHRS and CDR2 YFSETQ come from the germline V gene. This CDR3 is 15 amino acids long. The V and J ends lost 0 bases and 2 bases, in that order; junction bases with no gene match: 4. The CDR3 spells CASSLARDSNTEAFF. The CDR3 nucleotides read TGCGCCAGCAGCTTGGCCCGGGACAGTAACACTGAAGCTTTCTTT.

In its sample, this clonotype ranks as medium-sized. CDR3 sequence (DNA): TGCGCCAGCAGCCCGAGGACAGCCCACGAGCAGTACTTC. This codes for CASSPRTAHEQYF. The rearrangement uses TRBV5-1 and TRBJ2-7, with D possibly being TRBD1 (6 bases). CDR1 and CDR2 (germline): SGHRS, YFSETQ. The CDR3 spans 13 residues. Trimming stripped 4 bases from V and 5 bases from J, with 13 bases between.

This clonotype was seen a handful of times. The chain joins TRBV11-1 to TRBJ2-3, with 12 nucleotides matching TRBD2. The CDR3 is 22 amino acids. Germline V gene data show CDR1 as SGHAT and CDR2 as FQDESV (reference sequence). V lost 5 bases and J lost 0; bases outside the gene matches: 21. The chain's CDR3 is CASSDTFPSGRAREGSTDTQYF. CDR3 nucleotides: TGTGCCAGCAGCGACACATTCCCTAGCGGGAGGGCAAGGGAAGGAAGCACAGATACGCAGTATTTT.

V is TRBV9 and J is TRBJ1-1; TRBD1 aligns across 8 bases. CDR3 length: 15 residues. Trimming took 4 bases from V and 4 from J; bases not matched to a gene: 9. Germline CDR1 SGDLS, CDR2 YYNGEE. The CDR3 region has the DNA TGTGCCAGCAGCCCAGACCTCAGGGGGCCCACTGAAGCTTTCTTT. It translates to CASSPDLRGPTEAFF.

This clonotype has at least ten counts. This rearrangement joins TRBV29-1 to TRBJ1-1, with 7 bases that match TRBD1. The V segment lost 6 bases and the J segment 7 bases; nucleotides outside the gene matches: 5. CDR3 length: 11 amino acids. From germline, CDR1 is SQVTM and CDR2 ANQGSEA. As DNA, the CDR3 is TGCAGCGTGTACAGGGGACTTGAAGCTTTCTTT. It yields the protein CSVYRGLEAFF.

This clonotype was detected a few times. V usage is TRBV29-1 and J usage is TRBJ1-1; 7 bases fit TRBD1. CDR3 length: 13 residues. Germline values: CDR1 SQVTM, CDR2 ANQGSEA. Trimming took 6 bases from V and 0 from J; bases not matched to a gene: 4. DNA of the CDR3: TGCAGCGTAGGAGGGGGCTTGAACACTGAAGCTTTCTTT. Protein product: CSVGGGLNTEAFF.

This chain links TRBV24-1 with TRBJ2-2; 11 nucleotides agree with TRBD2. CDR1 and CDR2 from the germline V gene are KGHDR and SFDVKD. J gave up 2 bases and V 4 bases, and 5 bases lay outside the gene matches. This CDR3 is built from 17 residues. The CDR3 DNA follows: TGTGCCACCAGTGAAACTAGCGGGAGATTAAACACCGGGGAGCTGTTTTTT. As protein: CATSETSGRLNTGELFF.

The chain employs TRBV7-3 and TRBJ1-1; D not certain. Trimming left V 3 bases short and J 1 base short, with 9 bases between. The CDR3 consists of 14 residues. Looked up from germline, CDR1 is SGHTA and CDR2 is FQGTGA. In DNA form, the CDR3 reads TGTGCCAGCAGCTTCGGAGAGGGGAACACTGAAGCTTTCTTT. Translating it yields CASSFGEGNTEAFF.

Ten or more counts support this clonotype. CDR3 residues: CASRISGRINYGYTF. CDR3 DNA sequence: TGTGCCAGCAGAATTTCGGGGCGGATTAACTATGGCTACACCTTC. The genes are TRBV7-9 and TRBJ1-2; possibly TRBD1 for D (5 bases). The CDR3 has 15 residues. CDR1 is SEHNR, CDR2 FQNEAQ, per germline (reference sequence). The V end was cut by 6 bases, the J end by 1 base, with 15 bases between.

The chain joins TRBV12-3 or TRBV12-4 to TRBJ2-2, with unresolved D. Trimming took off 3 bases at V and 7 bases at J, with 15 bases between the two ends. This CDR3 comprises 15 residues. CDR3 DNA: TGTGCCAGCAGTTTGCCCATAGCCGAAATCGGGGAGCTGTTTTTT. Protein sequence: CASSLPIAEIGELFF.

V and J are TRBV2 and TRBJ2-7; D might be TRBD1 (5 bases). V shed 6 bases and J shed 3 bases, with 18 bases lying between them. Looked up from germline, CDR1 is SNHLY and CDR2 is FYNNEI. The CDR3 is 15 residues long. The CDR3 DNA reads TGTGCCAGCAGGCACAACAGGAGTCCTGACTACGAGCAGTACTTC. As protein: CASRHNRSPDYEQYF.

The chain combines TRBV12-3 or TRBV12-4 with TRBJ1-1; TRBD1 matches at 8 bases. This CDR3 comprises 15 residues. Losses at the gene ends were 6 bases for V and 4 bases for J; bases not matched to a gene: 10. Here the CDR3 DNA reads TGTGCCAGCAGGGTGGGACAGGTCGGAAGCACTGAAGCTTTCTTT. Translation gives CASRVGQVGSTEAFF.

This clonotype came up many times. This chain links TRBV11-3 with TRBJ2-3, with 9 bases fitting TRBD2. J was trimmed by 2 bases and V by 3 bases; bases with no gene match: 6. This CDR3 spans 16 amino acids. Germline V CDR1 and CDR2: SGHNT, YENEEA. The CDR3 DNA is TGTGCCAGCAGCTTCGAACTAGCGGGCCTCACAGATACGCAGTATTTT. This translates into CASSFELAGLTDTQYF.

The V gene is TRBV6-2 or TRBV6-3, the J gene TRBJ2-1; 7 nucleotides align to TRBD1. Germline CDR1 MNHEY, CDR2 SVGEGT. The CDR3 totals 13 residues. The ends lost 6 bases at V and 3 bases at J; junction bases unmatched: 2. The CDR3 sequence is CASRGQSYNEQFF. CDR3 sequence (DNA): TGTGCCAGCAGGGGACAGAGCTACAATGAGCAGTTCTTC.

In this sample, this clonotype turned up a few times. The chain links TRBV6-5 to TRBJ1-6; 8 nucleotides align to TRBD1. The V gene's germline CDR1 is MNHEY and CDR2 SVGAGI. J gave up 8 bases and V 5 bases, and 8 bases lay outside the gene matches. The CDR3 is 15 amino acids. The CDR3 reads CASSPGGAGYSPLHF. The CDR3 bases are TGTGCCAGCAGTCCAGGGGGCGCGGGGTATTCACCCCTCCACTTT.

The J gene is TRBJ1-5, the V gene TRBV19; D unresolved. This CDR3 has 14 residues. The V gene lost 3 bases and the J gene lost 0 bases, with 6 bases spanning the gap. Germline V lookup: CDR1 LNHDA, CDR2 SQIVND (reference sequence). This CDR3 reads CASSIRDSNQPQHF. In DNA, the CDR3 is TGTGCCAGTAGTATCCGGGATAGCAATCAGCCCCAGCATTTT.

This clonotype appeared many times. This chain uses TRBV2 with TRBJ2-7, with D unresolved. The V and J ends lost 6 bases and 0 bases respectively, with 9 bases between them. The CDR3 sequence is 13 residues long. Per the germline V gene, CDR1 is SNHLY and CDR2 is FYNNEI. The DNA for the CDR3 is TGTGCCAGCAGGCGGACCTTCTCCTACGAGCAGTACTTC. It is translated as CASRRTFSYEQYF.

The chain has TRBV20-1 and TRBJ2-7; D remains unclear. This CDR3 comprises 13 residues. Looked up from germline, CDR1 is DFQATT and CDR2 is SNEGSKA (reference sequence). Trimming pared 4 bases from V and 6 bases from J, leaving 16 bases between. The CDR3 DNA follows: TGCAGTGCTAATGGACCAGCATATCGCGAGCAGTACTTC. It codes for CSANGPAYREQYF.

The rearrangement uses TRBV10-3 and TRBJ2-2; D ambiguous. Germline assignment: CDR1 ENHRY and CDR2 SYGVKD. This CDR3 contains 15 residues. Between the trimmed V and J ends, which lost 4 bases and 6 bases, there was a span of 15 bases. The CDR3 here is CAISAQTTGAGELFF. The CDR3 coding sequence is TGTGCCATCAGTGCCCAAACTACGGGCGCCGGGGAGCTGTTTTTT.

Many counts were recorded for this clonotype. This may be a read error: a much more frequent sequence differs by one nucleotide. No conserved phenylalanine or tryptophan ends this CDR3, so it is likely a read error. The chain recombines TRBV7-9 with TRBJ2-2, with TRBD1 matching over 8 bases. The CDR3 totals 14 residues. The V gene's germline CDR1 is SEHNR and CDR2 FQNEAQ (reference sequence). CDR3 DNA sequence: TGTGCAGCCCCAGGGGGCCCCAGGTCCGGGGAGCTGTTTTCT. Encoded protein: CAAPGGPRSGELFS.

This clonotype has more than one count but fewer than ten. The chain links TRBV29-1 to TRBJ1-1, with 7 bases lining up with TRBD1. The ends lost 4 bases at V and 7 bases at J; junction bases unmatched: 18. The CDR3 is 16 amino acids. Germline CDR1 is SQVTM and CDR2 is ANQGSEA. CDR3 in amino acids: CSVVSYGDSHPYEAFF. The CDR3, as DNA: TGCAGCGTTGTCAGTTATGGGGACAGCCACCCCTATGAAGCTTTCTTT.

This clonotype was seen more than once but under ten times. The chain links TRBV5-5 to TRBJ1-5, with 8 nucleotides matching TRBD1. The CDR3 has 15 amino acids. Per the germline V gene, CDR1 is SGHKS and CDR2 is YYEKEE (reference sequence). The junction had 8 bases not matched to a gene; V was cut back by 4 bases and J by 5 bases. The CDR3 loop is CASSAAVDRDQPQHF. CDR3 DNA: TGTGCCAGCAGCGCCGCCGTGGACAGGGATCAGCCCCAGCATTTT.

The gene calls are TRBV30 and TRBJ2-7; D is unclear. The V gene lost 4 bases and the J gene lost 5 bases, with 0 bases spanning the gap. CDR3 length equals 8 residues. Germline V gene data show CDR1 as GTSNPN and CDR2 as SVGIG (reference sequence). The CDR3 loop is CAWNEQYF. Here the CDR3 DNA reads TGTGCCTGGAACGAGCAGTACTTC.

This clonotype showed up just a few times. The chain recombines TRBV2 with TRBJ2-2; D possibly corresponds to TRBD1 (5 bases). The V gene lost 3 bases and the J gene lost 7 bases, with 9 bases spanning the gap. Germline V gene data show CDR1 as SNHLY and CDR2 as FYNNEI. The CDR3 consists of 13 residues. DNA of the CDR3: TGTGCCAGCAGTGATCAGGGCTACGGGGAGCTGTTTTTT. It specifies CASSDQGYGELFF.

The count of this clonotype is one. The chain uses TRBV10-2 and TRBJ1-1; the match to TRBD1 covers 7 bases. CDR3 length: 17 amino acids. V was clipped by 2 bases and J by 3 bases; unmatched bases: 12. Germline lookup yields CDR1 WSHSY and CDR2 SAAADI. CDR3 coding DNA: TGCGCCAGCAGTGAGAATCGAGGGGGCGGTCGGTACACTGAAGCTTTCTTT. Its protein product is CASSENRGGGRYTEAFF.

This clonotype was detected many times. V is TRBV7-9 and J is TRBJ2-5; D is perhaps TRBD1 or TRBD2 (5 bases each). Germline-derived CDR1 and CDR2 are SEHNR and FQNEAQ (reference sequence). This CDR3 is 14 amino acids long. Trimming stripped 7 bases from V and 1 base from J, with 13 bases between. The CDR3 coding sequence is TGTGCCAGCACTAATGGGACGACCCAAGAGACCCAGTACTTC. The encoded protein is CASTNGTTQETQYF.